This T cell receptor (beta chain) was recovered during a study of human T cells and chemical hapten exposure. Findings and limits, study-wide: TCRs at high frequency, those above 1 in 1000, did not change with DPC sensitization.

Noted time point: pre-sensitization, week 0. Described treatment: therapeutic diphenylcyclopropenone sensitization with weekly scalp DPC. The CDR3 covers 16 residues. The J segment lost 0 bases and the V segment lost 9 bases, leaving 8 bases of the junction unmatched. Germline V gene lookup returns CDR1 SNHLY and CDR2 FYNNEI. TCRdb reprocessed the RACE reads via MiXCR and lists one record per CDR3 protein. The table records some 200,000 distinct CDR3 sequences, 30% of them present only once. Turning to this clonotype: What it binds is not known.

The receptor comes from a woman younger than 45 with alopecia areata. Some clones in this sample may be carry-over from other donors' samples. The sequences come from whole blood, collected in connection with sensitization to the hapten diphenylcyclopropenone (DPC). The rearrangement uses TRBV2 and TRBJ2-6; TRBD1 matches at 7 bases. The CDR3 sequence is CARDKQGSSGANVLTF. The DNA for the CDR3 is TGTGCCAGAGACAAACAGGGGAGCTCTGGGGCCAACGTCCTGACTTTC.